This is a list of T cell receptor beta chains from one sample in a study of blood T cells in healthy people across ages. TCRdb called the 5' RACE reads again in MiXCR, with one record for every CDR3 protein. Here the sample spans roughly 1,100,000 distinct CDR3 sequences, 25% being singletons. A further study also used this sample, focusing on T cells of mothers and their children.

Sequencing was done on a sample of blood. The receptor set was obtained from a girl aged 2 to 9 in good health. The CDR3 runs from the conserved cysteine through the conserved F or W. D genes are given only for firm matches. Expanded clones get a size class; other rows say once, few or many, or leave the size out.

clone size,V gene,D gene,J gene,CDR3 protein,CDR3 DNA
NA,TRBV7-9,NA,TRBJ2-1,CASGTSSSYNEQFF,TGTGCCAGCGGTACGAGTTCCTCCTACAATGAGCAGTTCTTC
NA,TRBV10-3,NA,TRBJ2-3,CAISESSYNTDTQYF,TGTGCCATCAGTGAGTCTAGCTACAACACAGATACGCAGTATTTT
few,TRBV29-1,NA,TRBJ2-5,CSVGSRIRGETQYF,TGCAGCGTTGGTAGTAGGATCCGGGGGGAGACCCAGTACTTC
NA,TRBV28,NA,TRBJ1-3,CASTWGSGNTIYF,TGTGCCAGCACCTGGGGCTCTGGAAACACCATATATTTT
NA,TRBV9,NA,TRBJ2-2,CASSVVGHTGELFF,TGTGCCAGCAGCGTAGTCGGGCACACCGGGGAGCTGTTTTTT
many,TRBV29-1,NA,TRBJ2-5,CSVHGGYEETQYF,TGCAGCGTGCATGGGGGGTACGAGGAGACCCAGTACTTC
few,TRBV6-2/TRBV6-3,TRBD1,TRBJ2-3,CASSHRRTGIGDTQYF,TGTGCCAGCAGTCACCGAAGGACAGGGATCGGGGATACGCAGTATTTT
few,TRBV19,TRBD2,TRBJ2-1,CASRGVGGRNEQFF,TGTGCCAGTAGAGGTGTGGGCGGGAGGAATGAGCAGTTCTTC
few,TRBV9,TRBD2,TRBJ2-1,CASSVDGGAFDEQFF,TGTGCCAGCAGCGTAGACGGGGGGGCCTTCGATGAGCAGTTCTTC
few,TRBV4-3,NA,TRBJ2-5,CASSQDSVLGETQYF,TGCGCCAGCAGCCAAGATTCGGTTCTGGGAGAGACCCAGTACTTC
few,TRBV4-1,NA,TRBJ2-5,CASSQVVFDPDQETQYF,TGCGCCAGCAGCCAAGTTGTCTTCGATCCAGACCAAGAGACCCAGTACTTC
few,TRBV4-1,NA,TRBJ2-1,CASSQERGRLDNEQFF,TGCGCCAGCAGCCAAGAGAGAGGGAGGTTGGACAATGAGCAGTTCTTC
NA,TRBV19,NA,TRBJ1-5,CASKSFGRNSNQPQHF,TGTGCCAGTAAGAGTTTTGGCAGAAATAGCAATCAGCCCCAGCATTTT
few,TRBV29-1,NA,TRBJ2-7,CSVSRNRDEQYF,TGCAGCGTTTCCAGGAATCGGGACGAGCAGTACTTC
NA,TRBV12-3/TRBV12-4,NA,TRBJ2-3,CVSSPGTPDTQYF,TGTGTCAGCAGCCCCGGGACTCCAGATACGCAGTATTTT
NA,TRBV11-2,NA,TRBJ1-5,CASSLGYNQPQHF,TGTGCCAGCAGCTTAGGGTACAATCAGCCCCAGCATTTT
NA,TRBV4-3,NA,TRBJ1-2,CASSQDRLSGYGHTF,TGCGCCAGCAGCCAAGATCGTCTCTCTGGCTATGGCCACACCTTC
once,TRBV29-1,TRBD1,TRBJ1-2,CSVRGTGTATPGGYTF,TGCAGCGTTCGAGGTACCGGGACAGCCACCCCTGGTGGCTACACCTTC
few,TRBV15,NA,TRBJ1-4,CATSRGPTNEKLFF,TGTGCCACCAGCAGAGGTCCAACTAATGAAAAACTGTTTTTT
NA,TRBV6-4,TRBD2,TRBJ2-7,CASSQPPSGWVYEQYF,TGTGCCAGCAGTCAACCCCCTAGCGGGTGGGTCTACGAGCAGTACTTC
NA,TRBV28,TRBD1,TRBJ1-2,CASSLNRGFSYGYTF,TGTGCCAGCAGCTTGAACAGGGGGTTTAGCTATGGCTACACCTTC
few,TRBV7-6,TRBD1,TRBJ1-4,CASSLLQGEGEKLFF,TGTGCCAGCAGCCTACTACAGGGGGAAGGTGAAAAACTGTTTTTT
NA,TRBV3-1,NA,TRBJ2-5,CASSATGWQETQYF,TGTGCCAGCAGCGCCACAGGTTGGCAAGAGACCCAGTACTTC
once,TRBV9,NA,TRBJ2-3,CASSVGSRADTQYF,TGTGCCAGCAGCGTAGGATCCAGAGCAGATACGCAGTATTTT
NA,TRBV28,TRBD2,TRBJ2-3,CASLPSGREDTQYF,TGTGCCAGCCTCCCTAGCGGGAGGGAGGATACGCAGTATTTT
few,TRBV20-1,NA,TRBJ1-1,CSAIRGGTEAFF,TGCAGTGCTATCCGGGGGGGCACTGAAGCTTTCTTT
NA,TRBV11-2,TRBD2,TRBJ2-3,CASSDRGTSGTDTQYF,TGTGCCAGCAGCGATCGCGGGACTAGCGGCACAGATACGCAGTATTTT
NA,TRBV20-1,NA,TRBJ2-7,CSARDRGFSYEQYF,TGCAGTGCTAGAGATCGGGGGTTTTCCTACGAGCAGTACTTC
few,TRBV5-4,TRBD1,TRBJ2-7,CASSDYRDRGYEQYF,TGTGCCAGCAGCGACTACCGGGACAGGGGTTACGAGCAGTACTTC
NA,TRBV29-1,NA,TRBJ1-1,CSVEVSLNTEAFF,TGCAGCGTTGAGGTTTCATTGAACACTGAAGCTTTCTTT
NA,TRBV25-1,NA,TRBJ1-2,CASSDAGINYGYTF,TGTGCCAGCAGCGATGCCGGGATTAACTATGGCTACACCTTC
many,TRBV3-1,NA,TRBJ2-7,CASSQVNHEQYF,TGTGCCAGCAGCCAAGTAAATCACGAGCAGTACTTC
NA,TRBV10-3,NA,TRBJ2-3,CASLASDTQYF,TGTGCCAGTCTAGCGTCAGATACGCAGTATTTT
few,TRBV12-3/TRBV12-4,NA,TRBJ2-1,CASSFAGLVYNEQFF,TGTGCCAGCAGTTTTGCGGGACTCGTCTACAATGAGCAGTTCTTC
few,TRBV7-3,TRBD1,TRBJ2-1,CASSLTTGTGDEQFF,TGTGCCAGCAGCTTAACGACGGGGACAGGGGATGAGCAGTTCTTC
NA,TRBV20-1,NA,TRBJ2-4,CSARGIRGPKNIQYF,TGCAGTGCTAGAGGGATAAGAGGGCCCAAAAACATTCAGTACTTC